This TCR beta chain came from a study of Ad26.COV2.S vaccination and SARS-CoV-2 variants. As concerns this clone: The antigen remains unidentified.

The CDR3 has 16 residues. V lost 3 bases and J lost 6; bases outside the gene matches: 7. CDR1 and CDR2 from the germline V gene are MNHNS and SASEGT. This table comes from immunoSEQ multiplex PCR, and its TCRdb copy is limited to in-frame clones, with some not included. Of some 350,000 clones listed, approximately 90% were seen once; the top ten hold 3% to 4%. Notes on the study in general: The study found higher spike-specific TCR breadth in vaccine than placebo recipients. The TCR breadth and depth analyses may have understated or missed part of the total T cell responses.

The chain joins TRBV6-1 to TRBJ1-4, with 10 bases that match TRBD1. This receptor was identified in a human donor who had recovered from COVID-19. Sequences were derived from peripheral blood, sampled after recovery from COVID-19. The CDR3 spells CASSDPTGTGDEKLFF. In DNA, the CDR3 is TGTGCCAGCAGTGACCCTACCGGGACAGGGGATGAAAAACTGTTTTTT.